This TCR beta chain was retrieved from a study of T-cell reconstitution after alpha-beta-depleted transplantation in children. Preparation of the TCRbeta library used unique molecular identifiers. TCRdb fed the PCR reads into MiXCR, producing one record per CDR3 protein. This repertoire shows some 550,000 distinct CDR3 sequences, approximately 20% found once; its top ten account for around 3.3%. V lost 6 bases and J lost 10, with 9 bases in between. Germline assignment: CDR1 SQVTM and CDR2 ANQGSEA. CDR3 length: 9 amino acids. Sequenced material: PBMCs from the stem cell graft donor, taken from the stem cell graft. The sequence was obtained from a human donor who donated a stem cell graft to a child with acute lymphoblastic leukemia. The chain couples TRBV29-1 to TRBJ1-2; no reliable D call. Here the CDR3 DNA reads TGCAGCGTGCCCGGAGCCTACACCTTC. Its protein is CSVPGAYTF. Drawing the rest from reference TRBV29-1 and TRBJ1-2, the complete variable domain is SAVISQKPSRDICQRGTSLTIQCQVDSQVTMMFWYRQQPGQSLTLIATANQGSEATYESGFVIDKFPISRPNLTFSTLTVSNMSPEDSSIYLCSVPGAYTFGSGTRLTVV.